This T cell receptor (beta chain) was profiled in a study of regulatory T cells in long-lasting Graves disease. Time point of the sample: newly diagnosed GD, antithyroid drugs for less than 3 months. RNA isolated from PBMCs was used to make the TCR library. Arm-PCR of CDR3 regions with iRepertoire HTBI primers generated TCR beta libraries. TCRdb reprocessed the multiplex PCR reads via MiXCR and lists one record per CDR3 protein. The sample holds about 530,000 distinct CDR3 sequences; more than 15% are singletons and the top ten take 20% to 25%. Study outcomes and limitations: Rather than thyroid tissue, only peripheral blood underwent study.

There are many counts of this clonotype. Its antigen is undetermined. V was trimmed by 3 bases and J by 5 bases, leaving 13 bases between them. CDR3 length: 14 amino acids. CDR1 is SNHLY and CDR2 is FYNNEI in the germline V gene. This sample also belongs to another study, concerning T cells in Graves' hyperthyroidism and ophthalmopathy.

The TCR comes from a woman aged 35-60 years with Graves disease. This chain uses TRBV2 with TRBJ2-5, with D perhaps matching TRBD2 (6 bases). The input for sequencing was peripheral blood mononuclear cells (PBMCs), taken at new diagnosis, from a patient treated with antithyroid drugs. The CDR3 loop is CASSDGGSGETQYF. The CDR3, as DNA: TGTGCCAGCAGTGACGGGGGTTCGGGGGAGACCCAGTACTTC.